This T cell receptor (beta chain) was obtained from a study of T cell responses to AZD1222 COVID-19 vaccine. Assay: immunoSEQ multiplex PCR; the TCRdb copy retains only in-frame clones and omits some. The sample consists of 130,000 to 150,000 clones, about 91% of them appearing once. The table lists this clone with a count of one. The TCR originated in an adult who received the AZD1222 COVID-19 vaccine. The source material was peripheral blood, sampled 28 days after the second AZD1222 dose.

The CDR3 is CAWSTGPGANQPQHF. In DNA, the CDR3 is TGTGCCTGGAGTACAGGTCCCGGGGCCAATCAGCCCCAGCATTTT. The V call is TRBV30, the J call TRBJ1-5; D might be TRBD1 (5 bases). The CDR3 is 15 amino acids. Trimming took 2 bases from V and 3 from J, leaving 14 bases between them. Germline V lookup: CDR1 GTSNPN, CDR2 SVGIG (reference sequence).